This note documents a single T cell receptor delta chain sequence. There are many counts of this clone. There is no known antigen for this receptor. The protein held in TCRdb is that of a much larger clone and does not match this DNA's translation at residue 9, likely because of a read error; the protein shown is translated from the DNA. The data were obtained in a study of γδ T cells in repeated Plasmodium falciparum infection (dated by TCRdb to 2020 to 2022). In the study overall: The natural-infection arm enrolled Malian children exposed to intense seasonal malaria transmission and compared the Malian children with Australian children matched for age and gender. About five malaria-naive U.S. adults underwent four controlled human malaria infections by bites from P. falciparum NF54-infected Anopheles stephensi mosquitoes over 644 days. Samples from controlled-infection subjects were taken at baseline, just before selected infections, and 21 days after each infection. The gammadelta TCR repertoires from Mali were analysed in two ways: cross-sectionally during periods with no transmission, and longitudinally across episodes of acute febrile malaria. The study examined how repeated Plasmodium falciparum infection shapes the human gammadelta T cell repertoire, using natural infection in Mali and controlled human malaria infection. The paper's findings and limits, for the study overall: Because the controlled-infection cohort was small, analysis of inter-individual variability in gammadelta T cell responses was limited. Across time and infection, the Vgamma9/Vdelta2+ TCR repertoires showed a highly stable polyclonal makeup, with many TCRgamma sequences overlapping between individuals. In Vdelta2-negative, largely Vdelta1+, gammadelta TCR repertoires, repeated controlled infections appeared to drive waves of new clonotype selection. Generalizability was limited because the Malian cohort was drawn from a small rural village of predominantly one ethnic group. Compared with the repertoires of Australian children, the Vdelta2-negative gammadelta TCR repertoires of Malian children appeared more clonally expanded, less diverse and less shared.

For CDR1 and CDR2, the germline V gene lists GEAIGNYY and EKD. From the cysteine through the phenylalanine, the CDR3 covers 14 amino acids. The only DNA kept is the CDR3, 42 bases in frame from the first base. The junction carries 10 bases between V and J, which are trimmed by 0 bases and 3 bases respectively. Libraries were constructed by multiplex PCR. The sequencing machine was an Illumina MiSeq. Every sorted gammadelta T cell sample had both its TCR gamma (TRG) and TCR delta (TRD) chains sequenced. The study's processing was this. The repertoire analyses used clonotype tree plots, the accumulated frequency of the top 20 clonotypes, and diversity index (DI) and D75 metrics. Via CATT, TCRdb reprocessed the public reads, and rows with identical DNA were then joined. The V and J calls come from TCRdb's annotation, not from the publication. The sample yields 90,000 to 95,000 delta-chain clones; approximately 0.96% were counted once. The ten largest clonotypes hold 9% to 10% of the sample.

For bulk TCR repertoire analysis, Vgamma9/Vdelta2+ and Vdelta2-negative gammadelta T cell populations were isolated by flow sorting from peripheral blood mononuclear cells. This sequence uses TRDV2 and TRDJ1; the D segment could be TRDD3, given 5 matching bases. The receptor's source is a pool of human donors (malaria-infected and uninfected, not separated). Sequences were obtained from gamma-delta T cells from blood. The nucleotide sequence is TGTGCCTGTGACACCGTCTGGGAAGCCGATAAACTCATCTTT. Its product reads: CACDTVWEADKLIF.